The subject of this entry is one T cell receptor (beta chain). Its cognate antigen is unknown. In each sample, at least 7 million PBMCs were isolated. Primed by a sample-barcoded 5' primer and a J-beta primer mix, a second PCR proceeded for 7 to 11 cycles. A template-switch adaptor containing 12 random nucleotides labeled each cDNA molecule. One entry per CDR3 protein results from TCRdb running MiXCR on the 5' RACE reads. The profile shows some 860,000 distinct CDR3 sequences, 45% to 70% of them singletons. The data stem from a study of blood T cells in healthy people across ages. Overall study results and limits: Estimates drawn from one million T cells were deemed to understate diversity.

Trimming took 5 bases from V and 9 from J, leaving 26 bases between them. This CDR3 comprises 17 residues. The chain links TRBV12-3 or TRBV12-4 to TRBJ2-1; maybe TRBD2 (5 bases). Sequencing input: blood. The TCR comes from a man in his forties in good health. CDR3 in DNA: TGTGCCAGCAGTCGGGCCGTAGCGTGGGTAGGATCGAGTGAGCAGTTCTTC. The encoded protein is CASSRAVAWVGSSEQFF.